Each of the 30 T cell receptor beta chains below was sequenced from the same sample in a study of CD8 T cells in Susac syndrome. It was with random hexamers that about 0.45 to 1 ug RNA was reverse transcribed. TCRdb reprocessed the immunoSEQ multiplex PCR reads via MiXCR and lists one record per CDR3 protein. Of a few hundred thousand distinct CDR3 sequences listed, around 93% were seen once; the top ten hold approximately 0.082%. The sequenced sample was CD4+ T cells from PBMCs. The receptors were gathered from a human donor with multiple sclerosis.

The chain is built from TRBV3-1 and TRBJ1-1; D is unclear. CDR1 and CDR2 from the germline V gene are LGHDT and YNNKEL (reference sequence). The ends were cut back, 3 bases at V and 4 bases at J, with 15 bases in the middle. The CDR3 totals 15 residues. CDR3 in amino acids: CASSHLGSVGTEAFF. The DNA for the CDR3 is TGTGCCAGCAGCCATCTGGGTTCGGTGGGCACTGAAGCTTTCTTT.

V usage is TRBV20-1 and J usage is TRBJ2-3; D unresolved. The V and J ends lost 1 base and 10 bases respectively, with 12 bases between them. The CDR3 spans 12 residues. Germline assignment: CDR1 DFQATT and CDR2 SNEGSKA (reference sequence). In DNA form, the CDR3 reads TGCAGTGCTAGAGTAACGGATGCATCGCAGTATTTT. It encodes CSARVTDASQYF.

The CDR3 sequence: CASSLFYRGGNTIYF. CDR3 coding DNA: TGTGCCAGCAGTTTGTTCTACCGCGGGGGAAACACCATATATTTT. The V gene is TRBV28, the J gene TRBJ1-3; D remains unclear. This CDR3 is built from 15 residues. V gave up 3 bases and J gave up 4 bases, with 13 bases separating them. CDR1 is MDHEN, CDR2 SYDVKM, per germline.

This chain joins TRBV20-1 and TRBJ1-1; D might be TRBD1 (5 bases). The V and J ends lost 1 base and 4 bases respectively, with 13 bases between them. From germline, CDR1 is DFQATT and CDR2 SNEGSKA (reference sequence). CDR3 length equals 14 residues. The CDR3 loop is CSARVQGSGTEAFF. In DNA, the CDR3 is TGCAGTGCTAGAGTTCAGGGTTCGGGCACTGAAGCTTTCTTT.

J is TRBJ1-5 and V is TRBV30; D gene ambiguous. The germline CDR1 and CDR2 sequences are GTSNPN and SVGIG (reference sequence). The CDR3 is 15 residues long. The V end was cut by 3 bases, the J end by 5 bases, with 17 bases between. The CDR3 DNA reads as TGTGCCTGGAGCGAAGGACTCGGGCCGTATCAGCCCCAGCATTTT. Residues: CAWSEGLGPYQPQHF.

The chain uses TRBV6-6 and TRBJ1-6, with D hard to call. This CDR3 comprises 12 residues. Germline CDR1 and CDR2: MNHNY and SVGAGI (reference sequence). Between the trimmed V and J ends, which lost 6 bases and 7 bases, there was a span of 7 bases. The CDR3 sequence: CASRGRNSPLHF. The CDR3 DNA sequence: TGTGCCAGCAGGGGTCGGAATTCACCCCTCCACTTT.

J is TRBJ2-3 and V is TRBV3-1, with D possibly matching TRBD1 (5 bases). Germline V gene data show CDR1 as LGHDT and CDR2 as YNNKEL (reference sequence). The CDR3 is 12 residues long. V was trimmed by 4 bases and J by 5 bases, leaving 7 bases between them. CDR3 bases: TGTGCCAGCAGCCGCAGGGAAGATACGCAGTATTTT. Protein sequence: CASSRREDTQYF.

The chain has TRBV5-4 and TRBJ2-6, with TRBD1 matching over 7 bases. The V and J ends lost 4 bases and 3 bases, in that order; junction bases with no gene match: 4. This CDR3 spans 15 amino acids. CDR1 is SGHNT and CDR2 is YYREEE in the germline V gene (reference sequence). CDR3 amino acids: CASSPGQVGANVLTF. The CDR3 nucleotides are TGTGCCAGCAGCCCCGGACAGGTTGGGGCCAACGTCCTGACTTTC.

CDR3 nucleotides: TGTGCCAGCAGCCAACGGGGGGCGGTACCCTACAATGAGCAGTTCTTC. Translating gives CASSQRGAVPYNEQFF. The chain uses TRBV3-1 and TRBJ2-1; perhaps TRBD2 as D (7 bases). Germline assignment: CDR1 LGHDT and CDR2 YNNKEL (reference sequence). V was clipped by 2 bases and J by 2 bases, with 13 bases between them. The CDR3 totals 16 residues.

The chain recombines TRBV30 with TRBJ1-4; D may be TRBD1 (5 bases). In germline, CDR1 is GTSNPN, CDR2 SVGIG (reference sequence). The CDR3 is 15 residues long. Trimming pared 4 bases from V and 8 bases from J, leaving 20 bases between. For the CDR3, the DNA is TGTGCCTGGACCCGCGTCCGGGTAAGGGGAGAAAAACTGTTTTTT. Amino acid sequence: CAWTRVRVRGEKLFF.

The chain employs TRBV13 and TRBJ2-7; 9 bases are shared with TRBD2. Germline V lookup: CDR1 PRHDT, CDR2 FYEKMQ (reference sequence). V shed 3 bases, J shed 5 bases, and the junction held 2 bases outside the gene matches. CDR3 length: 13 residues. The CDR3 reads CASSFGTSHEQYV. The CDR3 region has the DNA TGTGCCAGCAGCTTCGGGACTAGCCACGAGCAGTACGTC.

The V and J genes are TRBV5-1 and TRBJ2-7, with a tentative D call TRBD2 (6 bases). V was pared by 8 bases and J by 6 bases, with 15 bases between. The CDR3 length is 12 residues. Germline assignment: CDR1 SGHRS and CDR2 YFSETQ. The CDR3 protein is CASRPSGGEQYF. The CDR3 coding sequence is TGCGCCAGTCGGCCCTCCGGGGGCGAGCAGTACTTC.

Here the CDR3 DNA reads TGCAGCGTACTGGACAGCTCCTACAATGAGCAGTTCTTC. Encoded protein: CSVLDSSYNEQFF. The chain recombines TRBV29-1 with TRBJ2-1; D is possibly TRBD1 (6 bases). Trimming took 6 bases from V and 0 from J, leaving 9 bases between them. The CDR3 length is 13 residues. Germline CDR1 reads SQVTM; CDR2 reads ANQGSEA.

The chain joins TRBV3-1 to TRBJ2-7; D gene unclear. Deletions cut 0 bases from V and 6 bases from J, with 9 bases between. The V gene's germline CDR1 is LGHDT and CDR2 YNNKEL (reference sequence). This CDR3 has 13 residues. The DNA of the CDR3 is TGTGCCAGCAGCCAAGATCAACCGGGCGAGCAGTACGTC. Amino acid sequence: CASSQDQPGEQYV.

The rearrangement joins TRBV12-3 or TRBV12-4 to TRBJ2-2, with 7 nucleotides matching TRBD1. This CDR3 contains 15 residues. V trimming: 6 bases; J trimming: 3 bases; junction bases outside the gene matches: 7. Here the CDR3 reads CASSLQTGYTGELFF. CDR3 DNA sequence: TGTGCCAGCAGCCTTCAGACAGGGTACACCGGGGAGCTGTTTTTT.

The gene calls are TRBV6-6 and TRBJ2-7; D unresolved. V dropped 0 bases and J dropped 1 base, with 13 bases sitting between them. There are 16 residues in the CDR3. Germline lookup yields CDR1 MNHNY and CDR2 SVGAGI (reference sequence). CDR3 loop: CASSYSMVGVSYEQYF. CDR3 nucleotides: TGTGCCAGCAGTTACTCGATGGTTGGGGTGTCCTACGAGCAGTACTTC.

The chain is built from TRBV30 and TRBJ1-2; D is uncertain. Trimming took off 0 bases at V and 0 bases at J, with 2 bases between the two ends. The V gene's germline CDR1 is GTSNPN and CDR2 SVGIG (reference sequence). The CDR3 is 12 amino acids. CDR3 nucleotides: TGTGCCTGGAGTGTAACTAACTATGGCTACACCTTC. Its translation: CAWSVTNYGYTF. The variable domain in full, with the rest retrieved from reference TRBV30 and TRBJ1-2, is SQTIHQWPATLVQPVGSPLSLECTVEGTSNPNLYWYRQAAGRGLQLLFYSVGIGQISSEVPQNLSASRPQDRQFILSSKKLLLSDSGFYLCAWSVTNYGYTFGSGTRLTVV.

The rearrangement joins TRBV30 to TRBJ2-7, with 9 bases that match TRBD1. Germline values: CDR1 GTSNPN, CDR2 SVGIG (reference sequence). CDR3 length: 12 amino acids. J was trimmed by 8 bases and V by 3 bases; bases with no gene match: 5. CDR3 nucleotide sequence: TGTGCCTGGAGCCCGGGACAGGGAAAGCAGTACTTC. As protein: CAWSPGQGKQYF.

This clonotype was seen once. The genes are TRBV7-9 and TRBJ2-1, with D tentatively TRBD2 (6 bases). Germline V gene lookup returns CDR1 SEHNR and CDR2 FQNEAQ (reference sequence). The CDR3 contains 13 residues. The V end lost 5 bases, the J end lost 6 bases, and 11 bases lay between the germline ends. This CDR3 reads CASSPLGGNEQFF. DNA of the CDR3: TGTGCCAGCAGCCCTCTGGGAGGCAATGAGCAGTTCTTC.

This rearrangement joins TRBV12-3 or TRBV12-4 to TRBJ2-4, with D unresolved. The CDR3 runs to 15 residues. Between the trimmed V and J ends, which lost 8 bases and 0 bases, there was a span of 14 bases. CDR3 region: CASEESHGAKNIQYF. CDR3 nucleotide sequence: TGTGCCAGCGAGGAGTCCCACGGAGCCAAAAACATTCAGTACTTC.

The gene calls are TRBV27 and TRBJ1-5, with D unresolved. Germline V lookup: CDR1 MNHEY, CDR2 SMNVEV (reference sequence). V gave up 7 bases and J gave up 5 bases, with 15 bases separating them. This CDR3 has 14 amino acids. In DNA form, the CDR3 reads TGTGCCAGCAATACTTTGGGCGGGGATCAGCCCCAGCATTTT. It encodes CASNTLGGDQPQHF.

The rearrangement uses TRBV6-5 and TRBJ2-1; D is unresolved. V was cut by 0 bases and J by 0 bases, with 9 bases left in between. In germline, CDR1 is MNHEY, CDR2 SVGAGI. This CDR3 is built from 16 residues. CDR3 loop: CASSYSATRSYNEQFF. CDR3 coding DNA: TGTGCCAGCAGTTACTCGGCTACCCGCTCCTACAATGAGCAGTTCTTC.

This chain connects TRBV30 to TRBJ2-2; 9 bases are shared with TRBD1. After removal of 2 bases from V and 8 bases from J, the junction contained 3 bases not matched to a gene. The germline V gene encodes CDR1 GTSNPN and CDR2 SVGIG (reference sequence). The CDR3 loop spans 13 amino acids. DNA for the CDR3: TGTGCCTGGAGTCGGGACAGGGTGGGGGAGCTGTTTTTT. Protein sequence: CAWSRDRVGELFF.

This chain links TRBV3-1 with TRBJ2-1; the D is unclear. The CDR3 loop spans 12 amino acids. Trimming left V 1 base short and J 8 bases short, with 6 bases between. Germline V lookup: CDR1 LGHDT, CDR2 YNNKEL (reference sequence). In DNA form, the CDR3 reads TGTGCCAGCAGCCAAGTGCTACATGAGCAGTTCTTC. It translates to CASSQVLHEQFF.

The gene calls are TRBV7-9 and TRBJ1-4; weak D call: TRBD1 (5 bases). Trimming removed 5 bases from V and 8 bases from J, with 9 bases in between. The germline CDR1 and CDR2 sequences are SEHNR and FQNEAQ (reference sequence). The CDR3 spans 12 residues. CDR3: CASSNQGEKLFF. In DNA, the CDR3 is TGTGCCAGCAGCAACCAGGGAGAAAAACTGTTTTTT.

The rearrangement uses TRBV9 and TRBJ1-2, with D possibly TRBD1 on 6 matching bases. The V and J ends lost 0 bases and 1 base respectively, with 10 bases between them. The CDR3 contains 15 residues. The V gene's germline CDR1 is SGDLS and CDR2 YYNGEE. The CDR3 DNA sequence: TGTGCCAGCAGCGTAGGGCAGGGGATTAACTATGGCTACACCTTC. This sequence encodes CASSVGQGINYGYTF. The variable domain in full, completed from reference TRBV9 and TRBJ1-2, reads DSGVTQTPKHLITATGQRVTLRCSPRSGDLSVYWYQQSLDQGLQFLIQYYNGEERAKGNILERFSAQQFPDLHSELNLSSLELGDSALYFCASSVGQGINYGYTFGSGTRLTVV.

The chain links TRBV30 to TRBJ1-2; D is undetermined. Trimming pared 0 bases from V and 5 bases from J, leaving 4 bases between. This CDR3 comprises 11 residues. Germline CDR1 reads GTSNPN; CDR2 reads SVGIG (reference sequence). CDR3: CAWSVLYGYTF. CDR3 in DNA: TGTGCCTGGAGTGTATTGTATGGCTACACCTTC.

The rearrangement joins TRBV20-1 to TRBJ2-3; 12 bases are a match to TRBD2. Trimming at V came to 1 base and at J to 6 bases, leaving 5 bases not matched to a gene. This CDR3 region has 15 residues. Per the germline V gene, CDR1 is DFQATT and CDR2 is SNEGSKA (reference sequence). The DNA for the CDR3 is TGCAGTGCTAGAGGGACTAGCGGGGCGGGGGATACGCAGTATTTT. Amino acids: CSARGTSGAGDTQYF.

CDR3 nucleotide sequence: TGTGCCAGCAGCTTAGGGCGGGGAGGCAATCAGCCCCAGCATTTT. Amino acids: CASSLGRGGNQPQHF. The chain links TRBV7-2 to TRBJ1-5; D gene uncertain. The V gene's germline CDR1 is SGHTA and CDR2 FQGNSA. The CDR3 length is 15 residues. Trimming left V 1 base short and J 2 bases short, with 9 bases between. Full variable domain (rest looked up from reference TRBV7-2 and TRBJ1-5): GAGVSQSPSNKVTEKGKDVELRCDPISGHTALYWYRQSLGQGLEFLIYFQGNSAPDKSGLPSDRFSAERTGGSVSTLTIQRTQQEDSAVYLCASSLGRGGNQPQHFGDGTRLSIL.

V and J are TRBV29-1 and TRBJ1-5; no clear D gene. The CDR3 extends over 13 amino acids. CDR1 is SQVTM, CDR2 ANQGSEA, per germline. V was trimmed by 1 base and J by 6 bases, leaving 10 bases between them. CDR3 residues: CSVEGVSGQPQHF. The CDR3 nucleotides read TGCAGCGTTGAAGGGGTTTCGGGTCAGCCCCAGCATTTT.